These 5 T cell receptor beta chains were sequenced from one sample in a study of cytomegalovirus exposure and HLA in healthy donors. The PCR ran on 60 Vbeta and 13 Jbeta primers. The repertoire was sequenced with immunoSEQ multiplex PCR; TCRdb's copy has only in-frame clones and lacks some. The sample holds 100,000 to 150,000 clones, about 71% seen once. Sequencing was performed on PBMCs. These receptors all come from an older woman in good health and CMV-seropositive.

This clone has a handful of counts. The CDR3 coding sequence is TGTGCCAGCAGCGGGGGTCAGGGGAGAACTGAAGCTTTCTTT. This translates into CASSGGQGRTEAFF. The chain joins TRBV9 to TRBJ1-1, with D possibly matching TRBD1 (6 bases). Per germline, CDR1 SGDLS and CDR2 YYNGEE. The ends were cut back, 3 bases at V and 5 bases at J, with 14 bases in the middle. The CDR3 sequence is 14 residues long.

The chain combines TRBV2 with TRBJ2-4; TRBD2 might be the D (5 bases). Germline V gene data show CDR1 as SNHLY and CDR2 as FYNNEI. The length of the CDR3 is 14 residues. V lost 6 bases and J 3 bases, leaving 12 bases between the germline ends. This chain's CDR3 is CASSHWENKNIQYF. Written as DNA, the CDR3 is TGTGCCAGCAGCCACTGGGAGAACAAAAACATTCAGTACTTC.

The rearrangement uses TRBV6-1 and TRBJ1-1; TRBD1 aligns across 8 bases. Per germline, CDR1 MNHNS and CDR2 SASEGT. The CDR3 contains 15 residues. V was pared by 5 bases and J by 2 bases, with 7 bases of the junction left unmatched. CDR3 DNA: TGTGCCAGCAGTAGCCCGACAGGGGTTAACACTGAAGCTTTCTTT. This sequence encodes CASSSPTGVNTEAFF.

This clone was counted a few times. The chain joins TRBV4-1 to TRBJ2-2, with 7 bases matching TRBD1. CDR1 is MGHRA, CDR2 YSYEKL, per germline. The CDR3 sequence is 15 residues long. The V and J ends lost 3 bases and 8 bases, in that order; junction bases with no gene match: 9. In DNA form, the CDR3 reads TGCGCCAGCAGCCATTCGGTCTGGGACAGAGGGGAGCTGTTTTTT. This encodes CASSHSVWDRGELFF.

CDR3 region: CASSQPLAGGYTGELFF. CDR3 coding DNA: TGCGCCAGCAGCCAACCCTTAGCGGGGGGGTACACCGGGGAGCTGTTTTTT. The rearrangement uses TRBV4-1 and TRBJ2-2; 11 bases match TRBD2. Germline assignment: CDR1 MGHRA and CDR2 YSYEKL. The CDR3 runs 17 residues. Losses at the gene ends were 2 bases for V and 3 bases for J; bases not matched to a gene: 5.